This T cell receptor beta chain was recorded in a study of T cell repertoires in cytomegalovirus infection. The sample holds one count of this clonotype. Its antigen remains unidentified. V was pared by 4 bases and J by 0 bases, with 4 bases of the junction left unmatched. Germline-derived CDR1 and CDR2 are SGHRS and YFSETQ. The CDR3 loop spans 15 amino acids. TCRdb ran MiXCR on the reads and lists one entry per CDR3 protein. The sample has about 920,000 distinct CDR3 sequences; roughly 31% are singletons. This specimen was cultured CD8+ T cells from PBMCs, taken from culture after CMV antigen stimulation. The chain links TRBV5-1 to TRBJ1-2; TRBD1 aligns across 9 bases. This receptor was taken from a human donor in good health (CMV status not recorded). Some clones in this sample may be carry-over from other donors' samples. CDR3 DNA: TGCGCCAGCAGCGCGGACAGGGGAACTAACTATGGCTACACCTTC. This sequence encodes CASSADRGTNYGYTF.